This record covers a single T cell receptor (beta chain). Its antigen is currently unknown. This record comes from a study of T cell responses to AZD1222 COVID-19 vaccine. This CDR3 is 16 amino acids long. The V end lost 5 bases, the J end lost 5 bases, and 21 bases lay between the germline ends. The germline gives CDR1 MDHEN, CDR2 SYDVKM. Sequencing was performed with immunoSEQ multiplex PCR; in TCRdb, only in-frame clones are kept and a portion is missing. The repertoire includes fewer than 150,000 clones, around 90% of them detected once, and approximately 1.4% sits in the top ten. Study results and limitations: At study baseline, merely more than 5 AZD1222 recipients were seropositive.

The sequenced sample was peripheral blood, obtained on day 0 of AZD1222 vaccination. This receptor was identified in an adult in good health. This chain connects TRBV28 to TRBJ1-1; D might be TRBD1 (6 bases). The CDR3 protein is CASSGVRQGSRTEAFF. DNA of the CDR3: TGTGCCAGCAGTGGTGTCCGGCAGGGGAGTAGGACTGAAGCTTTCTTT.